This T cell receptor beta chain was observed in a study of T and B cells in COVID-19 patients. Whole-study context: Recovered patients mostly had mild to moderate COVID-19 managed as outpatients. Overall study results and limits: In COVID-19 patients, T cell receptor beta variable and joining gene use was reportedly strongly skewed.

Multiplex PCR with BIOMED2 TRB-A/B primer pools amplified TRB rearrangements. Each CDR3 protein is one row after TCRdb ran MiXCR on the multiplex PCR reads. The repertoire holds roughly 4,000 distinct CDR3 sequences, with around a quarter as singletons. This clonotype was seen ten or more times. Antigen specificity is unknown. TRB was amplified from roughly 250-500 ng of blood genomic DNA. Germline-derived CDR1 and CDR2 are SGHRS and YFSETQ. The CDR3 loop spans 15 amino acids. Trimming cost V 2 bases and J 6 bases; bases outside gene matches: 8. Sequencing was performed on blood. This chain uses TRBV5-1 with TRBJ2-3; 8 bases are shared with TRBD1. This sequence was found in a human donor with active COVID-19. The donor label of this sample is uncertain. This CDR3 reads CASSLTQGAADTQYF. The CDR3 nucleotides read TGCGCCAGCAGCTTAACCCAGGGGGCTGCGGATACGCAGTATTTT.